These 15 T cell receptor beta chains were all obtained from the same sample, sequenced in a study of post-analysis software for immune sequencing data. General observations from the study: Five or six TRBV segments appeared more often in patients than in controls, and TRBV5-6, TRBV5-1 and TRBV20-1 were among these.

TCR beta cDNA libraries had unique molecular identifiers. One entry per CDR3 protein results from TCRdb running MiXCR on the PCR reads. The data contain about 430,000 distinct CDR3 sequences, about 40% of them singletons. Their recognized antigens are unknown. Sequenced: blood. The receptors originated from a girl under 10 years old with multiple sclerosis.

This clonotype was seen only once. V is TRBV2 and J is TRBJ2-2; a possible D gene is TRBD1 (6 bases). The germline V gene encodes CDR1 SNHLY and CDR2 FYNNEI. The length of the CDR3 is 16 residues. V was clipped by 6 bases and J by 4 bases, with 18 bases between them. This chain's CDR3 is CASRRSGALSTGELFF. Here the CDR3 DNA reads TGTGCCAGCAGAAGATCAGGGGCGCTCAGCACCGGGGAGCTGTTTTTT. The variable domain in full, with the rest retrieved from reference TRBV2 and TRBJ2-2, is EPEVTQTPSHQVTQMGQEVILRCVPISNHLYFYWYRQILGQKVEFLVSFYNNEISEKSEIFDDQFSVERPDGSNFTLKIRSTKLEDSAMYFCASRRSGALSTGELFFGEGSRLTVL.

This clonotype appeared a few times. J is TRBJ2-7 and V is TRBV7-9; 8 bases map to TRBD1. The CDR3 spans 14 residues. The V and J ends lost 6 bases and 2 bases, in that order; junction bases with no gene match: 6. Germline-derived CDR1 and CDR2 are SEHNR and FQNEAQ (reference sequence). The chain's CDR3 is CASSFGTGTYEQYF. As DNA, the CDR3 is TGTGCCAGCAGTTTCGGGACAGGTACCTACGAGCAGTACTTC.

The chain links TRBV4-3 to TRBJ2-3; a possible D gene is TRBD2 (6 bases). The V and J ends lost 1 base and 9 bases respectively, with 14 bases between them. Germline lookup yields CDR1 LGHNA and CDR2 YSLEER. CDR3 length: 14 amino acids. The CDR3 nucleotides are TGCGCCAGCAGCCAAGCACCGACTAGTCGGACGCAGTATTTT. It specifies CASSQAPTSRTQYF.

This clonotype was counted only a few times. The V and J genes are TRBV7-2 and TRBJ2-7, with 10 nucleotides matching TRBD2. This CDR3 is built from 16 residues. V trimming: 3 bases; J trimming: 1 base; junction bases outside the gene matches: 6. In germline, CDR1 is SGHTA, CDR2 FQGNSA. Here the CDR3 reads CASSFSTGLASYEQYF. The CDR3 nucleotides read TGTGCCAGCAGCTTTAGTACGGGACTAGCGTCCTACGAGCAGTACTTC. The full variable domain, rest sourced from reference TRBV7-2 and TRBJ2-7, is GAGVSQSPSNKVTEKGKDVELRCDPISGHTALYWYRQSLGQGLEFLIYFQGNSAPDKSGLPSDRFSAERTGGSVSTLTIQRTQQEDSAVYLCASSFSTGLASYEQYFGPGTRLTVT.

This chain uses TRBV29-1 with TRBJ2-5; 7 bases agree with TRBD2. The V gene end was trimmed by 3 bases and the J gene end by 1 base; junction bases not matched to a gene: 2. Germline loops: CDR1 SQVTM, CDR2 ANQGSEA. The CDR3 is 13 amino acids. CDR3 amino acids: CSVELAVQETQYF. In nucleotides, the CDR3 is TGCAGCGTTGAGCTAGCGGTCCAAGAGACCCAGTACTTC.

The chain recombines TRBV5-1 with TRBJ2-4; 7 bases line up with TRBD2. V shed 0 bases, J shed 6 bases, and the junction held 6 bases outside the gene matches. The CDR3 sequence is 15 residues long. The germline CDR1 and CDR2 sequences are SGHRS and YFSETQ. CDR3 sequence: CASSLGGSTRNIQYF. CDR3 DNA: TGCGCCAGCAGCTTGGGCGGGAGTACGAGAAACATTCAGTACTTC.

This clonotype was counted only a few times. This chain uses TRBV20-1 with TRBJ2-7, with D possibly matching TRBD2 (5 bases). Germline V gene sequence: CDR1 DFQATT, CDR2 SNEGSKA (reference sequence). Trimming shortened V by 4 bases and J by 5 bases, and 33 bases separated the two germline ends. There are 19 residues in the CDR3. CDR3 nucleotides: TGCAGTGCTACGCCGGACTGGTATCGTCTGGAACAAACTTTAAACGAGCAGTACTTC. Translating it yields CSATPDWYRLEQTLNEQYF.

V and J are TRBV27 and TRBJ2-7; D possibly corresponds to TRBD2 (6 bases). CDR1 is MNHEY, CDR2 SMNVEV, per germline (reference sequence). Trimming shortened V by 7 bases and J by 2 bases, and 18 bases separated the two germline ends. The CDR3 covers 15 residues. The CDR3 loop reads CASTLSSGSTYEQYF. Written as DNA, the CDR3 is TGTGCCAGCACTCTAAGTAGCGGTTCTACCTACGAGCAGTACTTC.

About this clonotype itself: One junction end disagrees with the germline gene, perhaps due to a read error. The chain couples TRBV6-1 to TRBJ1-2; the match to TRBD1 covers 7 bases. The CDR3 loop spans 17 amino acids. Germline V lookup: CDR1 MNHNS, CDR2 SASEGT. CDR3 DNA sequence: TGTGTCAGCTCTCGGCTTGGCGGATCGGACAGGAACTATGGCTACACCTTC. Protein sequence: CVSSRLGGSDRNYGYTF.

V gene TRBV7-9 combines with J gene TRBJ1-2, with D unclear. Trimming stripped 1 base from V and 2 bases from J, with 11 bases between. The germline V gene encodes CDR1 SEHNR and CDR2 FQNEAQ (reference sequence). The CDR3 covers 15 residues. The CDR3 is CASSLDAVFNYGYTF. In DNA, the CDR3 is TGTGCCAGCAGCTTAGACGCCGTTTTCAACTATGGCTACACCTTC.

The chain employs TRBV11-1 and TRBJ1-2; D not certain. This CDR3 region has 13 residues. The germline CDR1 and CDR2 sequences are SGHAT and FQDESV (reference sequence). V was cut by 3 bases and J by 3 bases, with 8 bases left in between. This chain's CDR3 is CASSFKSDYGYTF. CDR3 in DNA: TGTGCCAGCAGCTTCAAGTCGGACTATGGCTACACCTTC.

This clonotype turned up a few times. The V call is TRBV7-2, the J call TRBJ2-1; the D is unclear. CDR1 and CDR2 from the germline V gene are SGHTA and FQGNSA. V dropped 5 bases and J dropped 7 bases, with 9 bases sitting between them. The CDR3 sequence is 12 residues long. CDR3 loop: CASSPWLNEQFF. The CDR3 region has the DNA TGTGCCAGCAGCCCTTGGTTAAATGAGCAGTTCTTC.

This clonotype was counted a few times. The chain has TRBV10-3 and TRBJ2-1, with D possibly being TRBD2 (6 bases). Germline loops: CDR1 ENHRY, CDR2 SYGVKD. This CDR3 has 15 amino acids. With 8 bases removed from V and 6 bases from J, the gap between germline ends came to 20 bases. The CDR3 is CAILTGDGGTNEQFF. CDR3 sequence (DNA): TGTGCCATCTTAACGGGGGATGGAGGAACCAATGAGCAGTTCTTC.

This clonotype appeared a few times. The chain is built from TRBV15 and TRBJ2-5; TRBD1 aligns across 10 bases. V shed 1 base and J 3 bases; nucleotides not matched to a gene: 2. CDR3 length equals 15 residues. Germline CDR1 and CDR2: LNHNV and YYDKDF (reference sequence). The CDR3 nucleotides read TGTGCCACCAGCAGAGGGGGACAGGGGAAAGAGACCCAGTACTTC. This gives the protein CATSRGGQGKETQYF.

V usage is TRBV29-1 and J usage is TRBJ2-3; 13 bases line up with TRBD2. There are 13 residues in the CDR3. Trimming took 7 bases from V and 4 from J; bases not matched to a gene: 2. The germline V gene has CDR1 SQVTM and CDR2 ANQGSEA. The CDR3 sequence is CSGTSGGADTQYF. Written as DNA, the CDR3 is TGCAGCGGAACTAGCGGGGGGGCAGATACGCAGTATTTT.